The T cell receptor beta chain under discussion was sequenced for a study of T cell responses to AZD1222 COVID-19 vaccine. At the level of the study: Analysis merged second doses at about 4 or about 12 weeks.

CDR3 length: 14 residues. Method: immunoSEQ multiplex PCR; TCRdb's copy keeps in-frame clones and lacks some. The data contain about 120,000 clones, around 90% of them singletons. In the case of this clone: The antigen remains unidentified.

Regarding the study as a whole: At baseline, just a handful of AZD1222 recipients tested seropositive. It should be noted that donors were predominantly white British and more often female, and clonal diversity was possibly underestimated. An increase in Spike-specific TCR breadth and depth was observed after two AZD1222 doses.

The input for sequencing was peripheral blood, taken on day 0 of AZD1222 vaccination. This chain links TRBV21-1 with TRBJ1-1. TRBV21-1 constitutes a pseudogene. The source of this sequence is an adult in good health. The DNA of the CDR3 is TGTGCCAGCAGCACCCACCTGCGGTACACTGAAGCTTTCTTT. Protein product: CASSTHLRYTEAFF.